This is a list of T cell receptor beta chains from one sample in a study of beta chain features in type 1 diabetes. Assay used: immunoSEQ multiplex PCR; TCRdb lists only in-frame clones, some missing. The repertoire includes approximately 270,000 clones, 14% of them detected once, and 0.015% to 0.02% sits in the top ten. Sequenced material: naive CD4+ T cells from blood. The source of these receptors is a man between 25 and 39 years old with type 1 diabetes. Both conserved end residues are trimmed from each CDR3.

>12|TRBV5-1
ASSPLDMYNEQF
>14|TRBV14
ASSQPGTGDSDGYT
>14|TRBV6-5
ASSYGDGRADYGYT
>12|TRBV9
ASSQGIPNYGYT
>9|TRBV7-9
ASSSYYEQY
>11|TRBV5-4
ASSSGLLETQY
>12|TRBV6-1
ASSGSGTYFEQY
>13|TRBV5-1
ASSGLAGVYNEQF
>14|TRBV11-2
ASSRGLAGKTGELF
>14|TRBV27
ASSLRPGAAPTEAF
>13|TRBV7-2
ASSPGQGLGNEQF
>12|TRBV9
ASSADRGQETQY
>14|TRBV29-1
SVEEGTGGSYNEQF
>13|TRBV27
ASTLDSKNTGELF
>12|TRBV4-3
ASSQQFGGETQY
>12|TRBV6-5
ASRTTGPEEKLF
>13|TRBV29-1
SVAGLAGGQETQY
>15|TRBV4-2
ASSQVPRGQPEEGYT
>14|TRBV7-2
ASSLSAGGPTDTQY
>11|TRBV7-6
ASSPTSLKTQY
>9|TRBV28
ASKQTYEQY
>13|TRBV28
ASRWTGPLYNEQF
>12|TRBV25-1
ASSESQGITEAF
>10|TRBV7-2
ASSPSSYEQY
>11|TRBV6-1
ASSHPGVYGYT
>14|TRBV2
ASETRAGGENNEQF
>12|TRBV6-6
AAGEVYSNQPQH
>16|TRBV4-3
ASSQRSRGRDRGYEQY
>12|TRBV9
ASSVAGGTGELF
>12|TRBV5-1
ASSLIGGGQPQH
>13|TRBV7-9
ASSPGTGSSYEQY
>14|TRBV9
ASSVGGRGVYNEQF
>12|TRBV7-9
ASSLGASGYEQY
>11|TRBV19
ASRTGMNTEAF
>11|TRBV11-2
ASSFGGGQPQH
>11|TRBV19
ASSMGGGPEQF
>12|TRBV5-4
ASSLRQGGDTQY
>14|TRBV4-1
ASSQGTFGMNTEAF
>12|TRBV9
ASSATAGNTEAF
>13|TRBV5-4
ASSPPRALSYEQY
>12|TRBV5-1
ASSLGGFTGEQF
>13|TRBV5-1
ASSLQGAGDTEAF
>11|TRBV7-2
ASSLAYTDTQY
>10|TRBV7-2
AVREPPDTQY
>13|TRBV21-1
ASSAGGPLSEEQF
>16|TRBV4-3
ASSQGVAGGTNTGELF
>12|TRBV19
ASSIRAGVGEQY
>12|TRBV9
ASSPTTSTYEQY
>13|TRBV12-1
ASSSGLAGSYEQY
>13|TRBV5-4
ASSSGLAGVNEQF
>14|TRBV21-1
ASSTGTGGLSNIQY
>12|TRBV18
ASSPDRMLYEQY